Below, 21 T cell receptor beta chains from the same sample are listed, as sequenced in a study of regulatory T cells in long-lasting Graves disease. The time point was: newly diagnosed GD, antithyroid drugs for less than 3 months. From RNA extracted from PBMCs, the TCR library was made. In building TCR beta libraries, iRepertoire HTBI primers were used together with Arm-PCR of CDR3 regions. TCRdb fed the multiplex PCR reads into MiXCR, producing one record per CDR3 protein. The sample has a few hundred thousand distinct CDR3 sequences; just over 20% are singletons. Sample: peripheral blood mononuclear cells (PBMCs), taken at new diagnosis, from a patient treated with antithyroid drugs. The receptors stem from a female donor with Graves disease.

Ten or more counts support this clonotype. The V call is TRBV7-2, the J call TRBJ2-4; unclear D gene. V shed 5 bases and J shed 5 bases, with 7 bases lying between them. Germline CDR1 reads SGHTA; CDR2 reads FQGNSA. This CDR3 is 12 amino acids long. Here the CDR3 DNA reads TGTGCCAGCAGCCTGGGTCAAAACATTCAGTACTTC. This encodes CASSLGQNIQYF.

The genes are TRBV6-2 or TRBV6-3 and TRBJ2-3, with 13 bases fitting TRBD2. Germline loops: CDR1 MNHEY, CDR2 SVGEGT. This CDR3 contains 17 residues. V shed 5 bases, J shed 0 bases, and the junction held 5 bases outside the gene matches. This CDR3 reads CASSPGTSGTSTDTQYF. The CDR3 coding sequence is TGTGCCAGCAGTCCCGGGACTAGCGGGACTAGCACAGATACGCAGTATTTT.

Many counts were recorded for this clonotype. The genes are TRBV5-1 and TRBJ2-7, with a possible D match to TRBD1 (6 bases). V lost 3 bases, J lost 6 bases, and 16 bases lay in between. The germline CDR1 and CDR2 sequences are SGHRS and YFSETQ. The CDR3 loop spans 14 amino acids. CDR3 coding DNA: TGCGCCAGCAGCTCCGGCGGCAGGGGCGGCGAGCAGTACTTC. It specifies CASSSGGRGGEQYF.

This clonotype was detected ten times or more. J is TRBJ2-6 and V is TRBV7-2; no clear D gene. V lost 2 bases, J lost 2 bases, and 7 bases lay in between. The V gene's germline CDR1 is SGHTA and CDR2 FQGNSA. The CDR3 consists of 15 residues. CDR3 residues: CASSLQLPGANVLTF. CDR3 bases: TGTGCCAGCAGCTTACAGTTACCTGGGGCCAACGTCCTGACTTTC.

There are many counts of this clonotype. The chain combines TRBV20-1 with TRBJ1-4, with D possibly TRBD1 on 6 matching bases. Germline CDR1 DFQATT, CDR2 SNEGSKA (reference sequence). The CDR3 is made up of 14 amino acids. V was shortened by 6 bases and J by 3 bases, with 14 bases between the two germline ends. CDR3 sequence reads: CSAEGGAANEKLFF. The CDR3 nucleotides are TGCAGTGCAGAAGGGGGGGCAGCTAATGAAAAACTGTTTTTT.

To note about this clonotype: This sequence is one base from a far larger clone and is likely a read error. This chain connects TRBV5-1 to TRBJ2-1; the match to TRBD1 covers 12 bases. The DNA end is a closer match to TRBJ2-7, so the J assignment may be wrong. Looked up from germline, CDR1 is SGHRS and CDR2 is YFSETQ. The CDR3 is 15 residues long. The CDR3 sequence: CASSWGQGARSEQYF. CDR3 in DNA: TGCGCCAGCAGCTGGGGACAGGGGGCTCGAAGCGAGCAGTACTTC.

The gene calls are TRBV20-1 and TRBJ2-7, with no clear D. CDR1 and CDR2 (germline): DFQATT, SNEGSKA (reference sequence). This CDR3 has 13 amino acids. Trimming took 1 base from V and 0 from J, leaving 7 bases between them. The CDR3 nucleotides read TGCAGTGCTAGAGCCCGGCACTCCTACGAGCAGTACTTC. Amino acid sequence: CSARARHSYEQYF.

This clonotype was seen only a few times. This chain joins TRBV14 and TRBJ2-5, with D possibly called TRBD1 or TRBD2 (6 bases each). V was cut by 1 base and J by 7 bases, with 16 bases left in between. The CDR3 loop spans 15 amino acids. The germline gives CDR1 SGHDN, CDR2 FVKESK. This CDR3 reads CASSQARGLRGTQYF. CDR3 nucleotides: TGTGCCAGCAGCCAAGCCAGGGGACTGCGAGGGACCCAGTACTTC.

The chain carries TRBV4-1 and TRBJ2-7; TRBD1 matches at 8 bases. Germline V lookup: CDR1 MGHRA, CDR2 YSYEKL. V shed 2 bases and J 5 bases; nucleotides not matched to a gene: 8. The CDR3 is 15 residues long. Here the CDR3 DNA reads TGCGCCAGCAGCCAATTGTGGACAGGGCCACACGAGCAGTACTTC. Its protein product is CASSQLWTGPHEQYF.

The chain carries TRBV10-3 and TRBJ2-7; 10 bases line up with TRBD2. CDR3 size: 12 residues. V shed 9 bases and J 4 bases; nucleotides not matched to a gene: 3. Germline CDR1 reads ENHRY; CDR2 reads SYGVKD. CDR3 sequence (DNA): TGTGCCATTAGGACTAGCGGTTACGAGCAGTACTTC. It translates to CAIRTSGYEQYF.

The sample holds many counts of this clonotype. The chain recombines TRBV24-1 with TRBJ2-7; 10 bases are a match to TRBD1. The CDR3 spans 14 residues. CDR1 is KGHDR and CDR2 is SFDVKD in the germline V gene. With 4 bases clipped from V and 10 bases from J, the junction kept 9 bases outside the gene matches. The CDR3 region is CATSETGTGEVQYF. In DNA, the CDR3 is TGTGCCACCAGTGAAACAGGGACAGGGGAAGTACAGTACTTC.

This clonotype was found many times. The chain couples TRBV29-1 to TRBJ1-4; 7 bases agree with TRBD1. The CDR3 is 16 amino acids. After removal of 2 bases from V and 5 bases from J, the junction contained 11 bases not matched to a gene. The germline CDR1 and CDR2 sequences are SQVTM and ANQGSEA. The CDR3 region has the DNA TGCAGCGTTGAACCTGACAGGGCAGGCACGAATGAAAAACTGTTTTTT. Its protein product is CSVEPDRAGTNEKLFF.

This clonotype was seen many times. The CDR3 bases are TGTGCCAGCAGCTTAGGCCCTGGACAGGACGCCTACAATGAGCAGTTCTTC. Encoded protein: CASSLGPGQDAYNEQFF. This rearrangement joins TRBV11-2 to TRBJ2-1; 7 bases are shared with TRBD1. Germline lookup yields CDR1 SGHAT and CDR2 FQNNGV. This CDR3 comprises 17 residues. With 1 base clipped from V and 2 bases from J, the junction kept 8 bases outside the gene matches. Variable domain in full (rest from reference TRBV11-2 and TRBJ2-1): EAGVAQSPRYKIIEKRQSVAFWCNPISGHATLYWYQQILGQGPKLLIQFQNNGVVDDSQLPKDRFSAERLKGVDSTLKIQPAKLEDSAVYLCASSLGPGQDAYNEQFFGPGTRLTVL.

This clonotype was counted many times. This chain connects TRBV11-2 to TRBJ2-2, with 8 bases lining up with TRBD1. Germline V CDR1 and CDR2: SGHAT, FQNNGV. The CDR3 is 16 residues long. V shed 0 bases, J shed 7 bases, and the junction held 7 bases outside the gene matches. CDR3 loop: CASSLEAGGFVGELFF. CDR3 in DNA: TGTGCCAGCAGCTTAGAGGCAGGGGGCTTTGTCGGGGAGCTGTTTTTT.

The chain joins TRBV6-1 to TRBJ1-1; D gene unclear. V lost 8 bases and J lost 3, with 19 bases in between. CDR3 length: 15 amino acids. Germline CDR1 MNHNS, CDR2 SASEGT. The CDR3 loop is CASYLRKGLYTEAFF. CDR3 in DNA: TGTGCCAGCTATCTAAGAAAGGGATTGTACACTGAAGCTTTCTTT.

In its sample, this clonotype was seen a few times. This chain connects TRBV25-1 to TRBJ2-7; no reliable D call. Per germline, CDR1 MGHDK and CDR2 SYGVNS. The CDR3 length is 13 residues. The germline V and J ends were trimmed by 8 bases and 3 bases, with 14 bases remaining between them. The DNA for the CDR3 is TGTGCCAGCCGCCCCACACACAACTACGAGCAGTACTTC. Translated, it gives CASRPTHNYEQYF.

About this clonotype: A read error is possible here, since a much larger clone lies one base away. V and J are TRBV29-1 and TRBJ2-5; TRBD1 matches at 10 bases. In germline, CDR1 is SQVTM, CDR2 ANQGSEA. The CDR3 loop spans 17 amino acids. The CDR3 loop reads CSIEDFRGQGKQETQYF. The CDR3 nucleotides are TGCAGCATTGAAGATTTTAGGGGACAGGGGAAGCAAGAGACCCAGTACTTC.

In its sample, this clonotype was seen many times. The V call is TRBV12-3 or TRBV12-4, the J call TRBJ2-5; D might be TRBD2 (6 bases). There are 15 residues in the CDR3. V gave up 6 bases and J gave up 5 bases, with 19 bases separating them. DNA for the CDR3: TGTGCCAGCAGGCGACGGGATACCCGGGGGGAGACCCAGTACTTC. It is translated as CASRRRDTRGETQYF.

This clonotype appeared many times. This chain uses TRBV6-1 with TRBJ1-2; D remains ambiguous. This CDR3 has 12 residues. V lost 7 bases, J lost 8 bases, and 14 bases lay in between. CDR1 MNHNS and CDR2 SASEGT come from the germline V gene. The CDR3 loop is CASTTGVLGYTF. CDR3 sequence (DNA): TGTGCCAGCACGACGGGCGTTCTCGGCTACACCTTC.

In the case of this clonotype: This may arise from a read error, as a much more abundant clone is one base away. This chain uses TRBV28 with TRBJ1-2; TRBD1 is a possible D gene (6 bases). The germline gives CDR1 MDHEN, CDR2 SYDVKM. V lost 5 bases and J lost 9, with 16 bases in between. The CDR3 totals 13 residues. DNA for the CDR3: TGTGCCAGCAGTATGGACAGACACGATAGCTACACCTTC. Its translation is CASSMDRHDSYTF.

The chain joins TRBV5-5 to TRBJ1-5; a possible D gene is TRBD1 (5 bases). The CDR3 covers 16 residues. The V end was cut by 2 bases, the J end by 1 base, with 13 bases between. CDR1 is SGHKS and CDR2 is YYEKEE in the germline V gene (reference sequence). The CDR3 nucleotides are TGTGCCAGCAGCTTTGAGGGGCCGGGGAGCAATCAGCCCCAGCATTTT. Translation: CASSFEGPGSNQPQHF.